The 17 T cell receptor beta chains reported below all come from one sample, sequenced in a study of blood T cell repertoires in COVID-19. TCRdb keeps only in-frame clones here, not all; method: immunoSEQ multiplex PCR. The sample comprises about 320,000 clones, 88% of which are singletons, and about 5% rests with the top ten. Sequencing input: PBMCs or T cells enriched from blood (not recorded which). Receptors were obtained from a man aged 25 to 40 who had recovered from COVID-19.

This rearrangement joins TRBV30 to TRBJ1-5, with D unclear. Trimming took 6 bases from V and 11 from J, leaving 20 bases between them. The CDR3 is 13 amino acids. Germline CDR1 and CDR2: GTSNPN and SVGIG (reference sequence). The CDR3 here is CACNAQDGGSQHF. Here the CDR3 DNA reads TGTGCCTGCAACGCCCAAGACGGCGGGTCCCAGCATTTT.

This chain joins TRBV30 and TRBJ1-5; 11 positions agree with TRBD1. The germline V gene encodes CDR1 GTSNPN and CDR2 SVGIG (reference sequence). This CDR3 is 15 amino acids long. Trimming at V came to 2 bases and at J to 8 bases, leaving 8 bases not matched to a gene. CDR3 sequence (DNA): TGTGCCTGGAGTCGGACAGGGGGCGCGATCGAGCCCCAGCATTTT. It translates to CAWSRTGGAIEPQHF.

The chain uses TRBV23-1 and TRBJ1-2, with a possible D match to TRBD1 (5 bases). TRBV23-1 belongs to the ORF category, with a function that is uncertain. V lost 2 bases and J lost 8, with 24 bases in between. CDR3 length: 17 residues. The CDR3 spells CASSQRPVRVRVDGYTF. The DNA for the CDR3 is TGCGCCAGCAGTCAACGTCCCGTCAGGGTCCGGGTGGACGGCTACACCTTC.

The CDR3, as DNA: TGTGCCACCAGTGACCTGGACAGGGGAAGGGCCGGGGAGCTGTTTTTT. Translated, it gives CATSDLDRGRAGELFF. The rearrangement links TRBV24-1 to TRBJ2-2, with TRBD1 matching 9 bases. CDR1 KGHDR and CDR2 SFDVKD come from the germline V gene. Germline trimming cut 4 bases from V and 6 bases from J; bases unmatched to any gene: 8. The CDR3 contains 16 residues.

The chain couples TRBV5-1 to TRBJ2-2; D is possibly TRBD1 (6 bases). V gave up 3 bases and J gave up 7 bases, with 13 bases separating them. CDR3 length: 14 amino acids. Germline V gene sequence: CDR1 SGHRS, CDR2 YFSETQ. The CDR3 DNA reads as TGCGCCAGCAGCTCATTACAGGGATTCGGGGAGCTGTTTTTT. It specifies CASSSLQGFGELFF.

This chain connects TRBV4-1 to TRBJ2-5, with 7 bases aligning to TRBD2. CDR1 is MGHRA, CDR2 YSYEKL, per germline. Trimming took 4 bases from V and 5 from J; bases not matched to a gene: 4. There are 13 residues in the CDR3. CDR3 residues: CASSLGGEETQYF. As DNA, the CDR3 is TGCGCCAGCAGCCTGGGGGGGGAGGAGACCCAGTACTTC.

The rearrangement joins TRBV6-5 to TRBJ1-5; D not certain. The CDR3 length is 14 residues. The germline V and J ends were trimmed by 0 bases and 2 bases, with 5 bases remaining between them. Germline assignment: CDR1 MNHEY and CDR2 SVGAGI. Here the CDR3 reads CASSYSSGNQPQHF. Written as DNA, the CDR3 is TGTGCCAGCAGTTACTCGAGTGGCAATCAGCCCCAGCATTTT.

The CDR3: CASSRASSGLAGAEQYF. As DNA, the CDR3 is TGTGCCAGCAGCCGGGCCTCCTCGGGACTAGCGGGGGCCGAGCAGTACTTC. This chain uses TRBV14 with TRBJ2-7; TRBD2 aligns across 14 bases. With 4 bases clipped from V and 6 bases from J, the junction kept 11 bases outside the gene matches. The CDR3 covers 17 residues. Germline values: CDR1 SGHDN, CDR2 FVKESK.

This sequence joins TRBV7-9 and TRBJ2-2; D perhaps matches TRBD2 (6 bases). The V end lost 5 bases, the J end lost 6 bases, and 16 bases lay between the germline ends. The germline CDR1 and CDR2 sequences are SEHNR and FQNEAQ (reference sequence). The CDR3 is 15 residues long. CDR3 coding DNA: TGTGCCAGCAGCCCCGAGGGAGGTCTCCCCGGGGAGCTGTTTTTT. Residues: CASSPEGGLPGELFF.

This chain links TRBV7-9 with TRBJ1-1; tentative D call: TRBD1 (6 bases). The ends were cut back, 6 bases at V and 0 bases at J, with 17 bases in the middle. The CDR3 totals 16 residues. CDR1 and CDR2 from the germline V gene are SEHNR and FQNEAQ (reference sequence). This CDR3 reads CASRKPRGRMNTEAFF. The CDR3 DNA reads TGTGCCAGCAGAAAACCCAGGGGCAGGATGAACACTGAAGCTTTCTTT.

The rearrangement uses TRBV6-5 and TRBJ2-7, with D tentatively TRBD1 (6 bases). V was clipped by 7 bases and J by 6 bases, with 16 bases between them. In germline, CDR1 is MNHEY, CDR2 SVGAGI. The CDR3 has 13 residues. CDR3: CASTPTQGSEQYF. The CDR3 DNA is TGTGCCAGCACCCCCACACAGGGATCCGAGCAGTACTTC.

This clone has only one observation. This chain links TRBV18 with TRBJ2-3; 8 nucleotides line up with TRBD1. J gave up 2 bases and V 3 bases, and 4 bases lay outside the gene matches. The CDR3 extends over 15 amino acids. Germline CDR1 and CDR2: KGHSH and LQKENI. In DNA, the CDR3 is TGTGCCAGCTCACCGAGGACAGGGATCACAGATACGCAGTATTTT. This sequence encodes CASSPRTGITDTQYF.

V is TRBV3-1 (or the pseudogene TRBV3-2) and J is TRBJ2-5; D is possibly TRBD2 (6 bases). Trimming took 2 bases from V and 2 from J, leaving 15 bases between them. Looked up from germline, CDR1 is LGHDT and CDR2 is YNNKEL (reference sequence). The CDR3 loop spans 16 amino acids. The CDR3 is CASSQYGQEGQETQYF. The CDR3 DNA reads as TGTGCCAGCAGCCAATATGGCCAGGAGGGGCAAGAGACCCAGTACTTC.

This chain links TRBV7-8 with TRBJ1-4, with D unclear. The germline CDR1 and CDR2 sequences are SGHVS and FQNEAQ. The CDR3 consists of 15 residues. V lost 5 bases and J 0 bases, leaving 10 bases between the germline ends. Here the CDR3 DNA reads TGTGCCAGCAGCCCCACGGTTGCAACTAATGAAAAACTGTTTTTT. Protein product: CASSPTVATNEKLFF.

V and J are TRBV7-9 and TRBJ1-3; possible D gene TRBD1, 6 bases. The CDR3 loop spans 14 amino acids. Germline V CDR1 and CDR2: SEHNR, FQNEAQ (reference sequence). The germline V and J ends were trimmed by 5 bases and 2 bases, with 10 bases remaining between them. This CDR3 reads CASSHTGPGNTIYF. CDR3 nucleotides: TGTGCCAGCAGCCATACAGGGCCTGGAAACACCATATATTTT.

The CDR3 nucleotides are TGTGCCAGCAGTGAATATCCAGGGGGCACTGAAGCTTTCTTT. This gives the protein CASSEYPGGTEAFF. The rearrangement uses TRBV6-1 and TRBJ1-1, with TRBD1 matching 7 bases. V lost 2 bases to trimming and J lost 4 bases; unmatched junction nucleotides: 4. In germline, CDR1 is MNHNS, CDR2 SASEGT. The length of the CDR3 is 14 residues.

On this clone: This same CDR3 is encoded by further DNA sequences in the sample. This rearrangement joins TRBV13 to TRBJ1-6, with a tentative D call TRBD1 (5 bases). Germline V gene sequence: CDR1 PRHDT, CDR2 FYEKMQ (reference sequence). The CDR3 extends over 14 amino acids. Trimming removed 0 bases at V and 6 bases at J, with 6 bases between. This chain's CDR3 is CASSLGQGNSPLHF. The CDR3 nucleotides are TGTGCCAGCAGCTTAGGCCAGGGTAATTCACCCCTCCACTTT.